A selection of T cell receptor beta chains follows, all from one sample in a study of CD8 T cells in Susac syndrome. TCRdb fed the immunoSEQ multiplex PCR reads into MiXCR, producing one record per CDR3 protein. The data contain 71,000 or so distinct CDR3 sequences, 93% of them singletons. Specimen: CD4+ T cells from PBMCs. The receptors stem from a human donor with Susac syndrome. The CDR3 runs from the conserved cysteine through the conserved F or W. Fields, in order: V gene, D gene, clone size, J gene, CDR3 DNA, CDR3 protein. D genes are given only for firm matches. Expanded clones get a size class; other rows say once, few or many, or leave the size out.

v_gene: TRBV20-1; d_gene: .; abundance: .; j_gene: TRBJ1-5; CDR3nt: TGCAGTGCCGGCAAGAGGGTGGTGGGGATTCGTCAGCCCCAGCATTTT; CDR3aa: CSAGKRVVGIRQPQHF
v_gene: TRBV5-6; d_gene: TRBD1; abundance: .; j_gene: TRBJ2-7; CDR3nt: TGTGCCAGCAGGGAAGGACAGGGATGGAAGGAGCAGTACTTC; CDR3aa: CASREGQGWKEQYF
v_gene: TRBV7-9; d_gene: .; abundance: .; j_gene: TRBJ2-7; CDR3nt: TGTGCCAGCAGCTTGTCCCGCAGCTCCTACGAGCAGTACTTC; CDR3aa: CASSLSRSSYEQYF
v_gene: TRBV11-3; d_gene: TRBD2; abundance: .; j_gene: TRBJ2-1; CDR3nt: TGTGCCAGCAGCTTAGTACTAGCGGGGGAACCCAATGAGCAGTTCTTC; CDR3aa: CASSLVLAGEPNEQFF
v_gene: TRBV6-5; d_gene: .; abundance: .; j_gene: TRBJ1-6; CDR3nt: TGTGCCAGCAGTTTACAGGGCCGGGGGGCCTCCTATAATTCACCCCTCCACTTT; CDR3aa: CASSLQGRGASYNSPLHF
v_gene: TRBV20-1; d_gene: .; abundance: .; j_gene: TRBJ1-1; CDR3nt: TGCAGTGCTAGAGATCGCAGACTGAACACTGAAGCTTTCTTT; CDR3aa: CSARDRRLNTEAFF
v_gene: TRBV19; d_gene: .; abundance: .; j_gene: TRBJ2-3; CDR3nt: TGTGCCAGTAGTATGAACAGGGGCACAGATACGCAGTATTTT; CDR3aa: CASSMNRGTDTQYF
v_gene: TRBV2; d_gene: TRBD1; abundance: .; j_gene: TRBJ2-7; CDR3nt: TGTGCCAGCAGCCCCCGGGACAGGGGAGACTTC; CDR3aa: CASSPRDRGDF
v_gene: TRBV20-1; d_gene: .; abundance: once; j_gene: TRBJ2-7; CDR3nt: TGCAGTGCTAGGAAGGTATTCGAGCAGTACTTC; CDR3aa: CSARKVFEQYF
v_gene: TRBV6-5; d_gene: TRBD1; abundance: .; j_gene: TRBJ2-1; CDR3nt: TGTGCCAGCAGGACAGGGCGACGCAATGAGCAGTTCTTC; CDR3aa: CASRTGRRNEQFF
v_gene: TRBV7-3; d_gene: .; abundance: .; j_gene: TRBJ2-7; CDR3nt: TGTGCCAGCAGCTTGCGACTGGCCTCCTACGAGCAGTACTTC; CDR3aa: CASSLRLASYEQYF
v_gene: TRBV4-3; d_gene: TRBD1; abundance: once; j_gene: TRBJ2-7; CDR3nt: TGCGCCAGCAGCCGAGCTACCTTGGACAGGGGGACCCCCTACGAGCAGTACTTC; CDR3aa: CASSRATLDRGTPYEQYF
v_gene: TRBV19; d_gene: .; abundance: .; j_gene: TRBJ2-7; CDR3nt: TGTGCCAGTAGTATATCAGCAGGGGCCTACGAGCAGTACTTC; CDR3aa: CASSISAGAYEQYF
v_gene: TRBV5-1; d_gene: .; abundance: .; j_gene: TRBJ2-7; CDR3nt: TGCGCCAGCAGCTTAACAGGGAACGAGCAGTACTTC; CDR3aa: CASSLTGNEQYF
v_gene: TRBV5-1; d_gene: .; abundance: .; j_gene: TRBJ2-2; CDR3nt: TGCGCCAGCAGCTTGGGAGGCTCGAACACCGGGGAGCTGTTTTTT; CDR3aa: CASSLGGSNTGELFF
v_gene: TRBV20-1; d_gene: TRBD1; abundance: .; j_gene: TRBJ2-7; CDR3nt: TGCAGTGCCGTTTCCGCGACAGGGAGCTCCTACGAGCAGTACTTC; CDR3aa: CSAVSATGSSYEQYF
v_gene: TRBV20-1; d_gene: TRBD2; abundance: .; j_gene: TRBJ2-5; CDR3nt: TGCAGTGCTGAGCTAGCGGGGGGGCCACGGGAGACCCAGTACTTC; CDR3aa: CSAELAGGPRETQYF
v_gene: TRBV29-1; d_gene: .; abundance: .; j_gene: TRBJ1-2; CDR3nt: TGCAGCGTTGGTTTCCCCAACACCTTC; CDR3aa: CSVGFPNTF
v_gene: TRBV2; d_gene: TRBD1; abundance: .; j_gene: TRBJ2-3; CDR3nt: TGTGCCAGGGGTGGCGGGACAGGCACGGATACGCAGTATTTT; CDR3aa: CARGGGTGTDTQYF
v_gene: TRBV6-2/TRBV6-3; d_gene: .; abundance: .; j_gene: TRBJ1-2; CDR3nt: TGTGCCAGCAGCGCGACCGAGTATGGCTACACCTTC; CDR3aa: CASSATEYGYTF
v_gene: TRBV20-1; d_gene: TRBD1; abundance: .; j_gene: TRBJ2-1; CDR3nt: TGCAGTGCCCCCACCGCCGGGACAGGTAGCTACAATGAGCAGTTCTTC; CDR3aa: CSAPTAGTGSYNEQFF
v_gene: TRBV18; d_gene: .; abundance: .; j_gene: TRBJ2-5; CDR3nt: TGTGCCAGCTCACCACCCAGCGAACAAGAGACCCAGTACTTC; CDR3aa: CASSPPSEQETQYF
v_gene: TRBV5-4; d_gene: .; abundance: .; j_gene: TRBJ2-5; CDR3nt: TGTGCCAGCAGCTTGTCTAGCCCAGAGACCCAGTACTTC; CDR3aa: CASSLSSPETQYF
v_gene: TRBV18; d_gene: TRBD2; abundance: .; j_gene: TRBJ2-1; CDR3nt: TGTGCCAGCTCCGAAGCGGGGGGGGTTTCCAATGAGCAGTTCTTC; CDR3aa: CASSEAGGVSNEQFF
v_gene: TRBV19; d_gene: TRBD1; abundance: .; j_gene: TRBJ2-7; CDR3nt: TGTGCCAGTAGCCTGGGGACAGGGAGCTCCTACGAGCAGTACTTC; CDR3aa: CASSLGTGSSYEQYF
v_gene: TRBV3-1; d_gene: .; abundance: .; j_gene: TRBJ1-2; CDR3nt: TGTGCCAGCAGCCCTTCTAGGGGGAGCGGTGGCTACACCTTC; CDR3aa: CASSPSRGSGGYTF
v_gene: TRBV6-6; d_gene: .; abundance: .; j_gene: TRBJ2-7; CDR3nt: TGTGCCAGCAGCGGCCCTGCCTCTAGCGCGGGACAGGAGCAGTACTTC; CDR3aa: CASSGPASSAGQEQYF
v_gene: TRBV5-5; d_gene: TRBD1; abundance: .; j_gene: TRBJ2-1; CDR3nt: TGTGCCAGCAGCCCCTCGGGACAGAATGAGCAGTTCTTC; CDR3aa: CASSPSGQNEQFF
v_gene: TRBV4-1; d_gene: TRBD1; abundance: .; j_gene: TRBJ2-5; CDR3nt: TGCGCCAGCAGCCAAAGGCAGGGGGCGGGGGAGACCCAGTACTTC; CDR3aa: CASSQRQGAGETQYF
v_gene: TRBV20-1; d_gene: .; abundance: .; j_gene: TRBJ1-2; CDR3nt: TGCAGTGCTAGAGAGGGTAAAGCCGGCTATGGCTACACCTTC; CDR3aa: CSAREGKAGYGYTF
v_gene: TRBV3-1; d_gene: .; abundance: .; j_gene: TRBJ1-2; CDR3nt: TGTGCCAGCAGCGAGGGACTGTCTTTGAGCTACACCTTC; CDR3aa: CASSEGLSLSYTF
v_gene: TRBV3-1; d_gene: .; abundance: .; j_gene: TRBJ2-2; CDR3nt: TGTGCCAGCAGCCAACGGTCGGGGGGCGTGGGGGAGCTGTTTTTT; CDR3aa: CASSQRSGGVGELFF
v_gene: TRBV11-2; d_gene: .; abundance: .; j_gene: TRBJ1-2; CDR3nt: TGTGCCAGCAGCTTGTCCGGTTTGAGCGGAAATGGCTACACCTTC; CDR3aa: CASSLSGLSGNGYTF
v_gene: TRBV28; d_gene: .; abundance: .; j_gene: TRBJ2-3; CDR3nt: TGTGCCAGCAGTTTACGGCCTCCGCCAGATACGCAGTATTTT; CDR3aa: CASSLRPPPDTQYF
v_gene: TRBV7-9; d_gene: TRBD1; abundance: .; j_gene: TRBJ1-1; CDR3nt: TGTGCCAGCAGCTTAGTAACAGGGGTGAAAACTGAAGCTTTCTTT; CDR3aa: CASSLVTGVKTEAFF
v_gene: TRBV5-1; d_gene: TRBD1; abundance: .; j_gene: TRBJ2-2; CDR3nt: TGCGCCAGCTGCCGGGACAGGACCACCGGGGAGCTGTTTTTT; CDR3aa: CASCRDRTTGELFF
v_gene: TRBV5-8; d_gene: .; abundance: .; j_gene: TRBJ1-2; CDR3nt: TGTGCCAGCAGCTTGGTAGGCTATGGCTACACCTTC; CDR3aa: CASSLVGYGYTF
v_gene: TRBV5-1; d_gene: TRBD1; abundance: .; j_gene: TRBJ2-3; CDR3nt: TGCGCCAGCAGCTTATCGAAGGGGGCCGTAGATACGCAGTATTTT; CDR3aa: CASSLSKGAVDTQYF
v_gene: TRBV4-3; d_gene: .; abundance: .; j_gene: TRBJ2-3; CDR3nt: TGCGCCAGCAGCCAAGCCCTCCAGGGCACAGATACGCAGTATTTT; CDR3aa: CASSQALQGTDTQYF
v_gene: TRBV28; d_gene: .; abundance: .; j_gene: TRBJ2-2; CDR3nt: TGTGCCAGCAGCCAGGTGGACACCGGGGAGCTGTTTTTT; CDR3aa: CASSQVDTGELFF
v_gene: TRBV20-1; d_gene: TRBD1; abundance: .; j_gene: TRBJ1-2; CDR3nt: TGCAGTGCTAGAGATCGGGACAGAAGTAACTATGGCTACACCTTC; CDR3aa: CSARDRDRSNYGYTF
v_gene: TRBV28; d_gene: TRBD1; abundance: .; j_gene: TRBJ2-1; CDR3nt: TGTGCCAGCAGTTTCCGAGGACAGGGGGGATACAATGAGCAGTTCTTC; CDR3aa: CASSFRGQGGYNEQFF
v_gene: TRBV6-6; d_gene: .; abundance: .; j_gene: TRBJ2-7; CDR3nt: TGTGCCAGCAGTTACGGGGCAGGGAGGTCCTACGAGCAGTACTTC; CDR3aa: CASSYGAGRSYEQYF
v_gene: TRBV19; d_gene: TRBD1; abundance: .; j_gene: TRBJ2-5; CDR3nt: TGTGCCAGTAGGGACCCTTACAGGGGGCAAGAGACCCAGTACTTC; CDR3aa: CASRDPYRGQETQYF
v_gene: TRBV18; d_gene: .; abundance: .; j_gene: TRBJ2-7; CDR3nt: TGTGCCAGCTCAGAACAGTTGGATCTCCACGAGCAGTACTTC; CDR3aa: CASSEQLDLHEQYF
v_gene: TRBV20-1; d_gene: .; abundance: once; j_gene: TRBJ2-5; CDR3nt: TGCAGTGCCTCACAGGGAAAAGCGGGTCGGACCCAGTACTTC; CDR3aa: CSASQGKAGRTQYF
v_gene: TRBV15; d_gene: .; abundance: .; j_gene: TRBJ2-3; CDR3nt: TGTGCCACCAGCAGAGAAGGAGCCTCCTCTGGTACGCAGTATTTT; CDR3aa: CATSREGASSGTQYF
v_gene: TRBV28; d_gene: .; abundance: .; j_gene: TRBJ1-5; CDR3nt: TGTGCCAGCAGTTTAGGAGGGGAAGGCAATCAGCCCCAGCATTTT; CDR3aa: CASSLGGEGNQPQHF